The rows below give T cell receptor beta chains drawn from one sample of a study of T cell responses to AZD1222 COVID-19 vaccine. Sequenced by immunoSEQ multiplex PCR; TCRdb stores in-frame clones only, minus some. The data contain roughly 49,000 clones, 87% of them singletons. The material was peripheral blood, obtained 28 days after the second AZD1222 dose. Receptor source: an adult who received the AZD1222 COVID-19 vaccine. The CDR3 runs from the conserved cysteine through the conserved F or W. Fields, in order: J gene, clone size, V gene, D gene, CDR3 DNA, CDR3 protein. A D gene is named only where the DNA matches it firmly. Expanded clones get a size class; other rows say once, few or many, or leave the size out.

>TRBJ1-1|few|TRBV5-6|-
TGTGCCAGCAGTCTGAGGGAAGACACTGAAGCTTTCTTT
CASSLREDTEAFF
>TRBJ2-7|-|TRBV7-8|TRBD1
TGTGCCAGCAGCCCCAGCGACAGGGTGGGCTACGAGCAGTACTTC
CASSPSDRVGYEQYF
>TRBJ2-7|-|TRBV2|TRBD2
TGTGCCAGCAGCGAACGGCGGGGGTCGGGGGTCTACGAGCAGTACTTC
CASSERRGSGVYEQYF
>TRBJ1-1|-|TRBV6-5|TRBD1
TGTGCCAGCAATCTAGGGACAGGGGGCACTGAAGCTTTCTTT
CASNLGTGGTEAFF
>TRBJ2-2|-|TRBV11-3|-
TGTGCCAGCAGCTTAGGTGCGTTCGGGGAGCTGTTTTTT
CASSLGAFGELFF
>TRBJ1-4|once|TRBV5-1|-
TGCGCCAGCGCCGCGCCCCCCGGGCGCCAAGGGAATGAAAAACTGTTTTTT
CASAAPPGRQGNEKLFF
>TRBJ2-2|few|TRBV19|-
TGTGCCAGTAGTATAGGAGGGCAGAACACCGGGGAGCTGTTTTTT
CASSIGGQNTGELFF
>TRBJ2-7|-|TRBV7-8|-
TGTGCCAGCAACCCTTTGGGGCCCTACGAGCAGTACTTC
CASNPLGPYEQYF
>TRBJ2-1|once|TRBV11-2|TRBD1
TGTGCCAGCAGCTTAGCGGGACAGGGATACAATGAGCAGTTCTTC
CASSLAGQGYNEQFF
>TRBJ2-3|-|TRBV19|TRBD1
TGTGCCAGTAGTCTCCGCCCCGGGACAGGGAGCACAGATACGCAGTATTTT
CASSLRPGTGSTDTQYF
>TRBJ2-7|-|TRBV14|-
TGTGCCAGCAGCCAAGAGGTCCGGGGGCTTCAGCAGTACTTC
CASSQEVRGLQQYF
>TRBJ2-2|-|TRBV13|TRBD2
TGTGCCAGCACCCAGGGCGGGACTAGATTAAACACCGGGGAGCTGTTTTTT
CASTQGGTRLNTGELFF
>TRBJ1-1|-|TRBV5-1|TRBD1
TGCGCCAGCAGCACCGGACAGGGTGGGAACACTGAAGCTTTCTTT
CASSTGQGGNTEAFF
>TRBJ2-7|-|TRBV5-3|-
TGTGCCAGAAGCTTGGGTGGGGGTAGGGGACAACAACAGAGCTCCTACGAGCAGTACTTC
CARSLGGGRGQQQSSYEQYF
>TRBJ1-4|-|TRBV3-1/TRBV3-2|-
TGTGCCAGCAGCCAGAAAGGGGCCGAAAAACTGTTTTTT
CASSQKGAEKLFF
>TRBJ2-7|-|TRBV27|TRBD2
TGTGCCAGCAGTTTCCAAGCGGGAGAAGGCTACGAGCAGTACTTC
CASSFQAGEGYEQYF
>TRBJ1-1|-|TRBV5-1|TRBD1
TGCGCCAGCAGCTTGGCCTGGACAGGGGGGGACACTGAAGCTTTCTTT
CASSLAWTGGDTEAFF
>TRBJ2-1|-|TRBV12-3/TRBV12-4|-
TGTGCCAGCAGTTATGACTATCCAGAGCAGTTCTTC
CASSYDYPEQFF
>TRBJ2-5|-|TRBV10-3|-
TGTGCCATCAGACTGGGTGGGGGGCAAGAGACCCAGTACTTC
CAIRLGGGQETQYF
>TRBJ2-1|-|TRBV7-2|-
TGTGCCAGCAGCTCACGCCGGGACTCCACCTACAATGAGCAGTTCTTC
CASSSRRDSTYNEQFF
>TRBJ2-7|-|TRBV5-6|TRBD2
TGTGCCAGCACCCGACTAGCGGGAGAGCAGTACTTC
CASTRLAGEQYF
>TRBJ1-1|-|TRBV5-6|TRBD1
TGTGCCAGCAGATCCGCGACAGGGGGTAACACTGAAGCTTTCTTT
CASRSATGGNTEAFF
>TRBJ1-2|-|TRBV7-9|TRBD1
TGTGCCAGCAGCTTTGGGACAGACTATGGCTACACCTTC
CASSFGTDYGYTF
>TRBJ2-2|-|TRBV5-1|-
TGCGCCAGCCAGAGATTGGCGAACACCGGGGAGCTGTTTTTT
CASQRLANTGELFF
>TRBJ1-2|-|TRBV9|TRBD1
TGTGCCAGCAGCGTGTCAGGGGGGATCTATGGCTACACCTTC
CASSVSGGIYGYTF
>TRBJ2-3|-|TRBV7-6|-
TGTGCCAGCAGCTTAGGGCGCTCCATAGATACGCAGTATTTT
CASSLGRSIDTQYF
>TRBJ1-2|-|TRBV28|-
TGTGCCAGCAGGACCCCCTTGGTCACCCTTAACTATGGCTACACCTTC
CASRTPLVTLNYGYTF
>TRBJ2-2|-|TRBV7-3|TRBD1
TGTGCCAGCAGCTTAATACCCGGGACAGGATCGAACACCGGGGAGCTGTTTTTT
CASSLIPGTGSNTGELFF
>TRBJ1-5|-|TRBV19|-
TGTGCCAGTAGTAGGGGGTCGGATCAGCCCCAGCATTTT
CASSRGSDQPQHF
>TRBJ1-5|-|TRBV27|-
TGTGCCAGCGTGGCAAAGGCCCGAAACCTCAGCAATCAGCCCCAGCATTTT
CASVAKARNLSNQPQHF
>TRBJ2-7|-|TRBV4-1|TRBD2
TGCGCCAGCAGCCAAGTCGGCGGGAGGGGGGCCTACGAGCAGTACTTC
CASSQVGGRGAYEQYF
>TRBJ1-5|few|TRBV10-2|-
TGCGCCAGCTCCGGGGGTAGCAATCAGCCCCAGCATTTT
CASSGGSNQPQHF
>TRBJ1-5|-|TRBV28|TRBD1
TGTGCCAGCCAGGGGGGCAATCAGCCCCAGCATTTT
CASQGGNQPQHF
>TRBJ2-3|once|TRBV5-1|TRBD2
TGCGCCAGCAGCGCATGGACCCTGACTAGCGGGAGGTCAGATACGCAGTATTTT
CASSAWTLTSGRSDTQYF
>TRBJ1-5|-|TRBV19|TRBD1
TGTGCCAGTAGTACGACAGGGGGCCCTTATAGCAATCAGCCCCAGCATTTT
CASSTTGGPYSNQPQHF
>TRBJ2-6|-|TRBV18|-
TGTGCCAGCTCCGCCTCCCCTGGCTCTGGGGCCAACGTCCTGACTTTC
CASSASPGSGANVLTF
>TRBJ2-7|-|TRBV10-1|-
TGCGCCAGCCCCCTCTACGAGCAGTACTTC
CASPLYEQYF
>TRBJ2-5|-|TRBV7-2|-
TGTGCCAGCAGCCGGGGGCTTGGGGAGACCCAGTACTTC
CASSRGLGETQYF
>TRBJ2-1|-|TRBV10-3|TRBD2
TGTGCCATCAGTGAGTGGGGGACTAGCACCATAGGTACCAATTACAATGAGCAGTTCTTC
CAISEWGTSTIGTNYNEQFF
>TRBJ2-3|-|TRBV19|-
TGTGCCAGTAGTATCGGGGACCTTAGGGCAGATACGCAGTATTTT
CASSIGDLRADTQYF
>TRBJ2-2|-|TRBV19|TRBD2
TGTGCCAGTAGTCCCGGGAGGGACACCGGGGAGCTGTTTTTT
CASSPGRDTGELFF
>TRBJ2-7|-|TRBV5-1|TRBD2
TGCGCCAGCAGCTTACAAGCGGGAGTCCCTTACGAGCAGTACTTC
CASSLQAGVPYEQYF
>TRBJ2-1|-|TRBV7-2|TRBD2
TGTGCCAGCAGCTTAGAGGGGGGGGGACTAGCGGGAAGGCAAGAGCAGTTCTTC
CASSLEGGGLAGRQEQFF
>TRBJ1-4|-|TRBV10-3|-
TGTGCCACGAGAGGCCCTAATAATGAAAAACTGTTTTTT
CATRGPNNEKLFF
>TRBJ2-3|-|TRBV5-1|TRBD2
TGCGCCAGCAGTCTAGCGGGGGCCACAGATACGCAGTATTTT
CASSLAGATDTQYF
>TRBJ2-2|-|TRBV9|TRBD2
TGTGCCAGCAGGACCTCGGGACTAGACCCGGACGGGGAGCTGTTTTTT
CASRTSGLDPDGELFF
>TRBJ2-7|-|TRBV19|TRBD2
TGTGCCAGTAGTGGAACTAGCGGGGGGTTTGGGTCCTACGAGCAGTACTTC
CASSGTSGGFGSYEQYF
>TRBJ2-7|-|TRBV5-1|TRBD1
TGCGCCAGCAGCTTGATTACAGGGGCCTACGAGCAGTACTTC
CASSLITGAYEQYF
>TRBJ2-5|-|TRBV7-3|-
TGTGCCAGCAGCTTAAGACCTGGCCTCCTGGGAGAGACCCAGTACTTC
CASSLRPGLLGETQYF
>TRBJ2-1|few|TRBV3-1/TRBV3-2|TRBD2
TGTGCCAGCAGCCAGGGTGGCGGGAGCTCCTACAATGAGCAGTTCTTC
CASSQGGGSSYNEQFF
>TRBJ2-7|-|TRBV6-5|TRBD2
TGTGCCAGCAGTTCTAGCGGGAGGCCACAGGGGCAGTACTTC
CASSSSGRPQGQYF
>TRBJ2-2|-|TRBV5-6|-
TGTGCCAGCAGCCCCAATCCGGGGACCGGGGAGCTGTTTTTT
CASSPNPGTGELFF
>TRBJ2-6|-|TRBV20-1|-
TGCAGTGCTAGTTTAGCGCCTGGGGCCAACGTCCTGACTTTC
CSASLAPGANVLTF
>TRBJ1-2|-|TRBV11-2|-
TGTGCCAGCAGCCCTGGGACGTTGGTACCTAACTATGGCTACACCTTC
CASSPGTLVPNYGYTF
>TRBJ1-6|-|TRBV18|-
TGTGCCAGCTCAGCGCTCCAAGGGCATAATTCACCCCTCCACTTT
CASSALQGHNSPLHF
>TRBJ2-7|-|TRBV5-1|TRBD1
TGCGCCAGCAGCGTCGGACAGGGAGGCTACGAGCAGTACTTC
CASSVGQGGYEQYF
>TRBJ2-5|-|TRBV28|TRBD2
TGTGCCAGCAGAGCGGGACAAGAGACCCAGTACTTC
CASRAGQETQYF
>TRBJ2-7|-|TRBV28|TRBD1
TGTGCCAGCAGTCCCACAGGGGCTGCGCACGAGCAGTACTTC
CASSPTGAAHEQYF
>TRBJ1-1|-|TRBV29-1|TRBD1
TGCAGCGTTGGACTTCGACAGGGACTGACTGAAGCTTTCTTT
CSVGLRQGLTEAFF